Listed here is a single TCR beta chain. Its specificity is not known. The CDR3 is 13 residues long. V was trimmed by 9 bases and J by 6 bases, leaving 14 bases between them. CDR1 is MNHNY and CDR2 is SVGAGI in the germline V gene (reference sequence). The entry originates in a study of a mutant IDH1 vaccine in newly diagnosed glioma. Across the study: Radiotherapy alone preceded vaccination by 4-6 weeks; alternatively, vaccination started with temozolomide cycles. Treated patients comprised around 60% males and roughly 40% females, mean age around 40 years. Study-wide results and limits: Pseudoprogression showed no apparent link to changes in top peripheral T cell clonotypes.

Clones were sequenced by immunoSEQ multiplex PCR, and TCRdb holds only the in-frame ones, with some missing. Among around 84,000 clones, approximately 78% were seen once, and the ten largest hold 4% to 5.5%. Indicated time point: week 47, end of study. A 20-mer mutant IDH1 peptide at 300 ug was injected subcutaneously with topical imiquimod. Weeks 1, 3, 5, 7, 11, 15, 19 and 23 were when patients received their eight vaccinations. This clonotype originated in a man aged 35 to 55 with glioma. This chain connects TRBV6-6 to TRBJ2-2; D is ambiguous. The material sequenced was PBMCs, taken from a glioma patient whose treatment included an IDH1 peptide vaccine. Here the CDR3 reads CASHVSESGELFF. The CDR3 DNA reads TGTGCCAGTCATGTATCAGAGTCCGGGGAGCTGTTTTTT.